These T cell receptor beta chains were read from a single sample in a study of OX40 agonist ivuxolimab in advanced cancers. Only in-frame clones appear in the TCRdb table, and some are missing; sequencing was by immunoSEQ multiplex PCR. The sample comprises 35,000 to 50,000 clones, under 90% of which are singletons, and roughly 24% rests with the top ten. The sample here was CD4+ or CD8+ T cells sorted from blood, taken in a trial of the OX40 agonist ivuxolimab. Every receptor here comes from an adult with an advanced solid tumor such as melanoma, head and neck, liver or kidney cancer. Each CDR3 is given with its conserved first and last residue. A D gene is named only where the DNA matches it firmly. Expanded clones get a size class; other rows say once, few or many, or leave the size out.

D gene	V gene	J gene	clone size	CDR3 protein	CDR3 DNA
.	TRBV6-5	TRBJ1-3	.	CASSYTPISGNTIYF	TGTGCCAGCAGTTACACCCCAATCTCTGGAAACACCATATATTTT
.	TRBV5-1	TRBJ1-1	.	CASGPYMDGYMNTEAFF	TGCGCCAGCGGGCCTTATATGGACGGGTACATGAACACTGAAGCTTTCTTT
.	TRBV6-5	TRBJ2-3	.	CASSYSISTWAQYF	TGTGCCAGCAGTTACTCGATCTCTACTTGGGCGCAGTATTTT
.	TRBV15	TRBJ1-3	.	CATSRAYLSGNTIYF	TGTGCCACCAGCAGAGCTTACCTCTCTGGAAACACCATATATTTT
TRBD1	TRBV7-7	TRBJ2-3	.	CASSPDRGDTQYF	TGTGCTAGCAGCCCCGACAGGGGAGATACGCAGTATTTT
TRBD1	TRBV27	TRBJ1-2	.	CASSRGQGASYGYTF	TGTGCCAGCAGTCGGGGACAGGGGGCGTCGTATGGCTACACCTTC
TRBD1	TRBV19	TRBJ1-4	.	CASTDRGLEKLFF	TGTGCCAGCACCGACAGGGGGCTTGAAAAACTGTTTTTT
.	TRBV6-5	TRBJ1-1	.	CASSYSPGNTEAFF	TGTGCCAGCAGTTACAGCCCAGGCAACACTGAAGCTTTCTTT
.	TRBV6-6	TRBJ2-5	.	CASSYGETQYF	TGTGCCAGCAGCTACGGGGAGACCCAGTACTTC
TRBD2	TRBV19	TRBJ2-3	.	CASRGTSGSTDTQYF	TGTGCCAGTAGGGGGACTAGCGGGAGCACAGATACGCAGTATTTT
.	TRBV25-1	TRBJ2-7	once	CASSDNLYEQYF	TGTGCCAGCAGCGATAACCTCTACGAGCAGTACTTC
.	TRBV27	TRBJ2-3	.	CASSLSTAGIGSTDTQYF	TGTGCCAGCAGTTTATCTACTGCAGGGATCGGGAGCACAGATACGCAGTATTTT
.	TRBV10-3	TRBJ1-1	.	CAISEGGAGGSTEAFF	TGTGCCATCAGTGAAGGGGGGGCCGGCGGAAGCACTGAAGCTTTCTTT
.	TRBV5-8	TRBJ2-7	.	CASSLSGVEQYF	TGTGCCAGCAGCTTATCGGGGGTGGAGCAGTACTTC
.	TRBV6-6	TRBJ2-7	.	CASTALRDTLGEQYF	TGTGCCAGCACTGCTCTCCGGGACACCCTGGGGGAGCAGTACTTC
TRBD2	TRBV9	TRBJ2-1	once	CASSVGTSGAYNEQFF	TGTGCCAGCAGCGTCGGGACTAGCGGGGCCTACAATGAGCAGTTCTTC
.	TRBV28	TRBJ1-2	once	CASSYSSYGYTF	TGTGCCAGCTCCTACTCATCCTATGGCTACACCTTC
.	TRBV28	TRBJ2-5	.	CASSPGGGRQETQYF	TGTGCCAGCAGTCCCGGGGGTGGCAGGCAAGAGACCCAGTACTTC
.	TRBV9	TRBJ1-1	.	CASSVGGGPTEAFF	TGTGCCAGCAGCGTAGGTGGCGGTCCCACTGAAGCTTTCTTT
.	TRBV30	TRBJ2-5	.	CAWSVDGEETQYF	TGTGCCTGGAGTGTCGACGGTGAAGAGACCCAGTACTTC
.	TRBV7-9	TRBJ1-4	.	CASSSDPDEKLFF	TGTGCCAGCAGCAGCGATCCCGATGAAAAACTGTTTTTT
TRBD2	TRBV7-9	TRBJ2-7	.	CASIETSGKSSYEQYF	TGTGCCAGCATTGAGACTAGCGGGAAAAGCAGCTACGAGCAGTACTTC
TRBD1	TRBV4-3	TRBJ2-3	.	CASSQEAPGQGRADTQYF	TGCGCCAGCAGCCAAGAGGCGCCGGGACAGGGGAGAGCAGATACGCAGTATTTT
.	TRBV7-9	TRBJ2-2	.	CASSFSEAKTGELFF	TGTGCCAGCAGCTTTTCAGAAGCGAAGACCGGGGAGCTGTTTTTT
.	TRBV25-1	TRBJ2-3	.	CASSRQSTDTQYF	TGTGCCAGCAGTAGACAAAGCACAGATACGCAGTATTTT
TRBD1	TRBV5-4	TRBJ1-1	once	CASSAGQVNMNTEAFF	TGTGCCAGCAGCGCGGGACAGGTTAATATGAACACTGAAGCTTTCTTT
TRBD2	TRBV7-2	TRBJ2-7	few	CASSFSGGSSSEQYF	TGTGCCAGCAGCTTTAGCGGGGGGTCTTCGTCCGAGCAGTACTTC
TRBD1	TRBV10-1	TRBJ1-2	.	CASRRTGRYYGYTF	TGCGCCAGCAGAAGGACAGGGAGATACTATGGCTACACCTTC
.	TRBV7-9	TRBJ1-2	few	CASSLAGQANYGYTF	TGTGCCAGCAGCTTAGCCGGGCAGGCTAACTATGGCTACACCTTC
TRBD1	TRBV27	TRBJ2-7	many	CASSLWTGYEQYF	TGTGCCAGCAGTTTATGGACAGGCTACGAGCAGTACTTC
.	TRBV5-5	TRBJ2-5	.	CASSQAGGTQETQYF	TGTGCCAGCAGCCAGGCTGGGGGTACTCAAGAGACCCAGTACTTC
.	TRBV27	TRBJ1-1	.	CASSSSRTATEAFF	TGTGCCAGCAGTTCCTCCCGGACAGCCACTGAAGCTTTCTTT
.	TRBV29-1	TRBJ1-1	.	CSVVDTENTEAFF	TGCAGCGTTGTAGACACTGAGAACACTGAAGCTTTCTTT
.	TRBV28	TRBJ2-7	.	CASSVQRTTYEQYF	TGTGCCAGCAGTGTCCAGCGGACTACTTACGAGCAGTACTTC
.	TRBV19	TRBJ2-1	.	CASNNITGNEQFF	TGTGCCAGTAACAATATAACGGGGAATGAGCAGTTCTTC
.	TRBV18	TRBJ2-7	once	CASSPEGIPYEQYF	TGTGCCAGCTCCCCCGAAGGGATTCCCTACGAGCAGTACTTC
.	TRBV28	TRBJ1-5	.	CASSLPGVGNQPQHF	TGTGCCAGCAGTTTACCAGGGGTGGGCAATCAGCCCCAGCATTTT
.	TRBV5-8	TRBJ1-5	.	CASSFDYSNQPQHF	TGTGCCAGCAGCTTCGATTATAGCAATCAGCCCCAGCATTTT
.	TRBV19	TRBJ2-3	.	CASRTVFVADTQYF	TGTGCCAGTAGGACAGTTTTTGTAGCTGATACGCAGTATTTT
TRBD1	TRBV7-6	TRBJ2-7	.	CASSLGPDRALEQYF	TGTGCCAGCAGCTTAGGTCCCGACAGGGCTCTAGAGCAGTACTTC
.	TRBV6-1	TRBJ1-2	once	CASSVTNLYGYTF	TGTGCCAGCAGTGTGACAAATTTGTATGGCTACACCTTC
.	TRBV6-5	TRBJ2-7	.	CASSRSVVGHEQYF	TGTGCCAGCAGTCGATCAGTGGTGGGCCACGAGCAGTACTTC
.	TRBV5-1	TRBJ1-6	.	CASTDGSSYNSPLHF	TGCGCCAGCACCGATGGGAGCAGTTATAATTCACCCCTCCACTTT
.	TRBV27	TRBJ1-4	.	CASSEWRRPTNEKLFF	TGTGCCAGCAGTGAATGGAGGCGCCCAACTAATGAAAAACTGTTTTTT
.	TRBV7-6	TRBJ2-3	.	CASSSTDTQYF	TGTGCCAGCAGCTCGACAGATACGCAGTATTTT
.	TRBV7-2	TRBJ2-3	once	CASSRPEQADTQYF	TGTGCCAGCAGCCGTCCGGAGCAAGCAGATACGCAGTATTTT
TRBD1	TRBV28	TRBJ1-1	.	CASSLSGQGLNTEAFF	TGTGCCAGCAGTTTATCCGGACAGGGATTGAACACTGAAGCTTTCTTT
.	TRBV6-1	TRBJ1-1	.	CASSDEGRVAFF	TGTGCCAGCAGTGACGAAGGACGAGTAGCTTTCTTT